These 14 T cell receptor beta chains came from one sample sequenced in a study of shared clonotypes between healthy human individuals. CD45RO-negative CD8 cells positively selected for CCR7 made up the naive population, which excluded terminally differentiated effector memory CD45RA+ cells. Generated by immunoSEQ multiplex PCR, the TCRdb table keeps only in-frame clones and is missing some. Here the sample spans more than 2 million clones, 93% being singletons. Source material: naive CD8+ T cells from PBMCs. The receptors here all came from a young man in good health. Some clones in this sample may be carry-over from other donors' samples.

The V and J genes are TRBV11-3 and TRBJ2-1; the D gene could be TRBD1 or TRBD2 (7 bases each). CDR1 and CDR2 from the germline V gene are SGHNT and YENEEA. CDR3 length: 18 residues. V lost 0 bases and J lost 0, with 15 bases in between. The CDR3 loop reads CASSLELGGGSSYNEQFF. The CDR3 region has the DNA TGTGCCAGCAGCTTAGAGCTAGGGGGCGGGAGCTCCTACAATGAGCAGTTCTTC.

This clone was seen a handful of times. The chain uses TRBV7-9 and TRBJ1-1; 7 bases map to TRBD1. Germline loops: CDR1 SEHNR, CDR2 FQNEAQ (reference sequence). This CDR3 spans 14 amino acids. V lost 8 bases and J lost 0; bases outside the gene matches: 6. The CDR3 region is CASGGGELNTEAFF. The CDR3 DNA is TGTGCCAGCGGAGGGGGCGAGTTGAACACTGAAGCTTTCTTT.

The chain uses TRBV13 and TRBJ2-7; D uncertain. V dropped 0 bases and J dropped 1 base, with 10 bases sitting between them. Germline CDR1 is PRHDT and CDR2 is FYEKMQ (reference sequence). The CDR3 is 15 residues long. The chain's CDR3 is CASSLGTRFSYEQYF. CDR3 DNA sequence: TGTGCCAGCAGCTTAGGTACAAGGTTTTCCTACGAGCAGTACTTC.

The rearrangement joins TRBV4-1 to TRBJ2-3; 7 bases match TRBD2. Germline V CDR1 and CDR2: MGHRA, YSYEKL. The CDR3 has 14 residues. The ends lost 6 bases at V and 0 bases at J; junction bases unmatched: 3. The CDR3 sequence: CASSASGSTDTQYF. CDR3 nucleotide sequence: TGCGCCAGCAGTGCTAGCGGTAGCACAGATACGCAGTATTTT.

Comments on this clone: The identical CDR3 is also encoded by other nucleotide sequences in the sample. The V call is TRBV4-3, the J call TRBJ2-7; no clear D. The germline CDR1 and CDR2 sequences are LGHNA and YSLEER. Trimming took 1 base from V and 3 from J, leaving 7 bases between them. The CDR3 covers 13 residues. The CDR3 region has the DNA TGCGCCAGCAGCCAAGGACTCTACTACGAGCAGTACTTC. Translating gives CASSQGLYYEQYF.

The V gene is TRBV29-1, the J gene TRBJ2-3, with D perhaps TRBD2 (5 bases). The CDR3 covers 13 residues. The V gene lost 5 bases and the J gene lost 1 base, with 10 bases spanning the gap. Germline lookup yields CDR1 SQVTM and CDR2 ANQGSEA. The CDR3: CSVRAGGTDTQYF. As DNA, the CDR3 is TGCAGCGTTCGGGCGGGTGGCACAGATACGCAGTATTTT.

On this clone: The junction differs from germline at one of its ends, possibly a read error. The chain links TRBV2 to TRBJ2-1; 9 bases fit TRBD1. Looked up from germline, CDR1 is SNHLY and CDR2 is FYNNEI. The CDR3 runs 12 residues. In DNA form, the CDR3 reads TGTGCCAGCAGCAGGACAGGGGTTGAGCGGTTCTTC. Translating it yields CASSRTGVERFF.

Notes on this clone: At the DNA level, this CDR3 is encoded by other sequences in the same sample as well. The gene calls are TRBV27 and TRBJ2-3; 10 bases line up with TRBD2. CDR1 and CDR2 from the germline V gene are MNHEY and SMNVEV (reference sequence). Losses at the gene ends were 2 bases for V and 5 bases for J; bases not matched to a gene: 4. The CDR3 loop spans 15 amino acids. Here the CDR3 reads CASSLLAGEGDTQYF. CDR3 nucleotide sequence: TGTGCCAGCAGTTTACTAGCGGGGGAAGGAGATACGCAGTATTTT.

This sequence joins TRBV4-1 and TRBJ1-2; 8 nucleotides line up with TRBD1. The CDR3 is made up of 14 amino acids. The V gene's germline CDR1 is MGHRA and CDR2 YSYEKL. After removal of 3 bases from V and 7 bases from J, the junction contained 7 bases not matched to a gene. The CDR3: CASSHPGQGSGYTF. The CDR3 nucleotides read TGCGCCAGCAGCCATCCCGGACAGGGTAGTGGCTACACCTTC.

The chain uses TRBV2 and TRBJ2-1; D call uncertain. Germline V gene lookup returns CDR1 SNHLY and CDR2 FYNNEI. Between the trimmed V and J ends, which lost 8 bases and 2 bases, there was a span of 19 bases. The CDR3 runs to 16 residues. This chain's CDR3 is CASFLSPLRTYNEQFF. CDR3 bases: TGTGCCAGCTTCTTGTCCCCTCTTAGGACCTACAATGAGCAGTTCTTC.

The V call is TRBV5-1, the J call TRBJ2-7; D gene unclear. The CDR3 spans 12 residues. Germline loops: CDR1 SGHRS, CDR2 YFSETQ. V lost 4 bases, J lost 0 bases, and 5 bases lay in between. Here the CDR3 reads CASSGSSYEQYF. DNA for the CDR3: TGCGCCAGCAGCGGTAGCTCCTACGAGCAGTACTTC.

Of note for this clone: The sample contains more than one DNA sequence encoding this CDR3. V gene TRBV2 combines with J gene TRBJ1-3; possible D gene TRBD1, 5 bases. The CDR3 is 15 amino acids. Deletions cut 1 base from V and 4 bases from J, with 11 bases between. Germline V gene data show CDR1 as SNHLY and CDR2 as FYNNEI. CDR3 DNA sequence: TGTGCCAGCAGTGAAGGTGCAGGGCGGGGAAACACCATATATTTT. This codes for CASSEGAGRGNTIYF.

The CDR3 here is CASNWEGEQFF. CDR3 coding DNA: TGTGCCAGCAATTGGGAGGGTGAGCAGTTCTTC. The rearrangement uses TRBV27 and TRBJ2-1, with 7 bases aligning to TRBD2. The V segment lost 7 bases and the J segment 9 bases; nucleotides outside the gene matches: 3. The CDR3 totals 11 residues. Germline V gives CDR1 MNHEY, CDR2 SMNVEV (reference sequence).

This chain uses TRBV5-1 with TRBJ1-2, with D uncertain. Germline V CDR1 and CDR2: SGHRS, YFSETQ. The length of the CDR3 is 12 residues. V lost 1 base and J 7 bases, leaving 8 bases between the germline ends. DNA for the CDR3: TGCGCCAGCAGCTTGTCCGGAGGTGGCTACACCTTC. Encoded protein: CASSLSGGGYTF.